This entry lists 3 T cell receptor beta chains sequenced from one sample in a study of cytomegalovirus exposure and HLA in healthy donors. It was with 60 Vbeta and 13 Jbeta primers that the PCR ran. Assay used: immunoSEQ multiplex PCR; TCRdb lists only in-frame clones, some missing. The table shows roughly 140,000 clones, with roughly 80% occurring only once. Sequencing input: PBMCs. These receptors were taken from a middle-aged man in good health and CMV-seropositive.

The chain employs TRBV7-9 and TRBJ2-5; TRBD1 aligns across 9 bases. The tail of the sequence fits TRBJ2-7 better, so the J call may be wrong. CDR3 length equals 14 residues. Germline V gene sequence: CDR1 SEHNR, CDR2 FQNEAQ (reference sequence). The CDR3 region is CASSWGQGPLEQYF. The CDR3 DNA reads TGTGCCAGCAGCTGGGGACAGGGACCTCTCGAGCAGTACTTC.

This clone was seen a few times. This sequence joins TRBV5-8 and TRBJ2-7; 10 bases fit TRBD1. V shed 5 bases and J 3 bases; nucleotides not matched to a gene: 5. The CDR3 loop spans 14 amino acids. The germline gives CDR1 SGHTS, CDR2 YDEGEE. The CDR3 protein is CASRRTGGNYEQYF. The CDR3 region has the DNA TGTGCCAGCAGGCGGACAGGGGGAAACTACGAGCAGTACTTC.

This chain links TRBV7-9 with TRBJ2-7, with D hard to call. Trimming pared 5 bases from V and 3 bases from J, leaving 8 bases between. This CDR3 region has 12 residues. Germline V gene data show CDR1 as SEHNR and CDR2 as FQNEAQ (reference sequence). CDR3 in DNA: TGTGCCAGCAGCACCCGGGTCTACGAGCAGTACTTC. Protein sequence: CASSTRVYEQYF.